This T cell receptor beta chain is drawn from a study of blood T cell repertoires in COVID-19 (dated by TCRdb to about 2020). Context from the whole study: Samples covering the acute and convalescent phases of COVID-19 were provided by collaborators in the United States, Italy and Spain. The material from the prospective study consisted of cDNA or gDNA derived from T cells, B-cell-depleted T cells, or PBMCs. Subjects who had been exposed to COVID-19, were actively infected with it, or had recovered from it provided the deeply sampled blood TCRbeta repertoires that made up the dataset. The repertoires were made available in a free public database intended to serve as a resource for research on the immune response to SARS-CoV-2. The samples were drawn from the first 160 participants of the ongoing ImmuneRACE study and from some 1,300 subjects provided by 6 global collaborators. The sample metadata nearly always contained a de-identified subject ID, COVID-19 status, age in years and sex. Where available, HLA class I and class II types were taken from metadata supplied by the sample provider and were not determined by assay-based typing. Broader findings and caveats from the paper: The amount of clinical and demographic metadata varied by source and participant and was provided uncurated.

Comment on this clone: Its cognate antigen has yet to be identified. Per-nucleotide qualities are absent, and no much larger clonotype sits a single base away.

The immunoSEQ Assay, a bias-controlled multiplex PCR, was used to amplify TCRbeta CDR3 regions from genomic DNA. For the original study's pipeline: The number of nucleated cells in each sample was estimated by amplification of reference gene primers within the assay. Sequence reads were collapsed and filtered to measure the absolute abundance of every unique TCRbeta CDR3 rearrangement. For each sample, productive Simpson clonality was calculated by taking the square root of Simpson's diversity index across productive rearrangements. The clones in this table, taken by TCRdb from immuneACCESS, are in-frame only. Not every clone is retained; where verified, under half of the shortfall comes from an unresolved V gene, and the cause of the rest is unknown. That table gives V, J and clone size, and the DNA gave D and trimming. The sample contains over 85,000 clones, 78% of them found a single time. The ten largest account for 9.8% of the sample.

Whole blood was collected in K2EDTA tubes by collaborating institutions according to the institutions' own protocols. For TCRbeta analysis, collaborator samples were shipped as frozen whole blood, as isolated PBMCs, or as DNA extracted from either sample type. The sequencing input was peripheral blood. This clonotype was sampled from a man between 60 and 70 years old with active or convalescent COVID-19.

The nucleotides read TGTGCCAGCAGTGAATCCAGCTCTGGAAACACCATATATTTT. Its protein reads: CASSESSSGNTIYF. The chain is encoded by TRBV6-4 joined to TRBJ1-3; no confident D gene assignment can be made. V is reduced by 3 bases and J by 0 bases, leaving a spacing of 6 bases between them. From the cysteine through the phenylalanine, the CDR3 covers 14 amino acids. The DNA shown is the 42-base CDR3, in frame from base 1. Reading the germline V gene gives CDR1 MRHNA and CDR2 SNTAGT.